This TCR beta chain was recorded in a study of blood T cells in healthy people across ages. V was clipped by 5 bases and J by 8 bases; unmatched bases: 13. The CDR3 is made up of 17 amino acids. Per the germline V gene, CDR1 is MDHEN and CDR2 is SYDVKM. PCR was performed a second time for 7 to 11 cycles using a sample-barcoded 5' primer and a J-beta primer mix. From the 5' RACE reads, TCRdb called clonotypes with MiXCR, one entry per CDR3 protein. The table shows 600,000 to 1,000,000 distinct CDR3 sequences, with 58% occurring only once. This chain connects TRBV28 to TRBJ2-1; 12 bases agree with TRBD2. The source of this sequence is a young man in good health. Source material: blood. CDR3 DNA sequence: TGTGCCAGCAGTAGCTCAGCGACTAGCGGGAGCTTCGATGAGCAGTTCTTC. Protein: CASSSSATSGSFDEQFF.